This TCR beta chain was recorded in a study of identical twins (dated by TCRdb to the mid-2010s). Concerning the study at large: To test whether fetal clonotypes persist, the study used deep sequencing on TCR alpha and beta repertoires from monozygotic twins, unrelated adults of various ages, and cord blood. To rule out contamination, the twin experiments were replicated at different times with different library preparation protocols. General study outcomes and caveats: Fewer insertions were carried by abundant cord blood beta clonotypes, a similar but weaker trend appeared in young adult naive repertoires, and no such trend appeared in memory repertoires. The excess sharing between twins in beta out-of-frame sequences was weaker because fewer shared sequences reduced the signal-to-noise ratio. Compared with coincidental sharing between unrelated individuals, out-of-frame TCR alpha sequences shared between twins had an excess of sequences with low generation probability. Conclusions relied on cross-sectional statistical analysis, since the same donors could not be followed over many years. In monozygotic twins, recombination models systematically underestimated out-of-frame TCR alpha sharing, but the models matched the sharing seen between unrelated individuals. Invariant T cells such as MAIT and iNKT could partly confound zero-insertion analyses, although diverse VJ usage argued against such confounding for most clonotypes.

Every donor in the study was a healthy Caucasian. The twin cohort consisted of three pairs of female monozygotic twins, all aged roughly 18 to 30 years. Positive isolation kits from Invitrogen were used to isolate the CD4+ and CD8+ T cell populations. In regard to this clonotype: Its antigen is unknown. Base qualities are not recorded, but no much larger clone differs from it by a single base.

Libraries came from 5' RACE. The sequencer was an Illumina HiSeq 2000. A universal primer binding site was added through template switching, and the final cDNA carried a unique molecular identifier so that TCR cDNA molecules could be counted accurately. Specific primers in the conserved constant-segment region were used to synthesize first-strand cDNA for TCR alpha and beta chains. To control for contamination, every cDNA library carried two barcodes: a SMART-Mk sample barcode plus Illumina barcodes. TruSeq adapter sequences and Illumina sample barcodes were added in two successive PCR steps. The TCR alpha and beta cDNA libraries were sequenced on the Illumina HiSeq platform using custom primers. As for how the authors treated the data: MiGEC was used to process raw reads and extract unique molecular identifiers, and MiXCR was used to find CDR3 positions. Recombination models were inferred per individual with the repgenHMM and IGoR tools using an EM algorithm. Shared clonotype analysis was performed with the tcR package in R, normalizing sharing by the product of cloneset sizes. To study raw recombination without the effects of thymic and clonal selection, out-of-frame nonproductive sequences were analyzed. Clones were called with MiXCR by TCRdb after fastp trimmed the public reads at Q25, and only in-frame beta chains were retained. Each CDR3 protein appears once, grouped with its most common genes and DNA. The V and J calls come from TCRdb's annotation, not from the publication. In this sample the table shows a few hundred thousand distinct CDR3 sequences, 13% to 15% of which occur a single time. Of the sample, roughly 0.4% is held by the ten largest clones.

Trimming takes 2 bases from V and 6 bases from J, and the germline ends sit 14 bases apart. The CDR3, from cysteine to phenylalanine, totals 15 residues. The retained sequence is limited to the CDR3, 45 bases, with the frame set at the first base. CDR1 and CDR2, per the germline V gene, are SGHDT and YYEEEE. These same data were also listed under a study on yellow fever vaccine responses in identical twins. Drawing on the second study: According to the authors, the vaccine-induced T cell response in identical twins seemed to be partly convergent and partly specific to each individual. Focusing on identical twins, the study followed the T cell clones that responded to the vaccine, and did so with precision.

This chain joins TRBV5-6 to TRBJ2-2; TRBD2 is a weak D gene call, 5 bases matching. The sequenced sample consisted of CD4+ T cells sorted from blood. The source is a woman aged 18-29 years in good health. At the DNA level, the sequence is TGTGCCAGCAGCTTAAGGGAGACGGTGGCCGGGGAGCTGTTTTTT. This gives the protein CASSLRETVAGELFF.